One and the same sample provided the 18 T cell receptor beta chains below, sequenced in a study of CD8+CD57+ T cells in acquired aplastic anemia. The template used for profiling TCR beta VDJ and CDR3 was genomic DNA. TCRdb re-called the reads through MiXCR, storing one row per CDR3 protein. The sample lists roughly 280,000 distinct CDR3 sequences, 45% to 65% seen once, with under 1.5% in the top ten. Patients sequenced had flow cytometry evidence of CD8+CD57+ cell expansion. Input material: sorted CD4+, CD8+, or CD8+CD57+ T cells (not recorded which) from PBMCs. The receptors were gathered from a human donor with aplastic anemia.

V is TRBV2 and J is TRBJ2-7; 14 bases match TRBD2. The V gene's germline CDR1 is SNHLY and CDR2 FYNNEI. This CDR3 contains 13 residues. V shed 10 bases, J shed 12 bases, and the junction held 11 bases outside the gene matches. The CDR3 nucleotides are TGTGCCACCTCAGAAGGGACTAGCGGGAGACGGTACTTC. It encodes CATSEGTSGRRYF.

The chain couples TRBV12-3 or TRBV12-4 to TRBJ1-2; D not certain. Between the trimmed V and J ends, which lost 5 bases and 4 bases, there was a span of 11 bases. The CDR3 covers 13 residues. The CDR3 DNA follows: TGTGCCAGCAGTCCCGGGGTTTTCTATGGCTACACCTTC. This encodes CASSPGVFYGYTF.

The rearrangement uses TRBV2 and TRBJ1-5; no reliable D call. The germline V and J ends were trimmed by 6 bases and 2 bases, with 8 bases remaining between them. This CDR3 has 13 amino acids. Germline V gene sequence: CDR1 SNHLY, CDR2 FYNNEI. The CDR3 region has the DNA TGTGCCAGCAGCGTCTCAGGCAATCAGCCCCAGCATTTT. This translates into CASSVSGNQPQHF.

The chain has TRBV29-1 and TRBJ1-2; no clear D gene. The CDR3 has 13 residues. Trimming cost V 3 bases and J 3 bases, with 11 bases left between them. CDR1 and CDR2 (germline): SQVTM, ANQGSEA. The CDR3 spells CSVDRSYYYGYTF. In DNA, the CDR3 is TGCAGCGTTGATCGTAGCTACTACTATGGCTACACCTTC.

This clonotype was observed many times. V is TRBV7-6 and J is TRBJ2-7; D might be TRBD1 (6 bases). The V gene's germline CDR1 is SGHVS and CDR2 FNYEAQ. The CDR3 has 14 residues. Trimming took 5 bases from V and 5 from J, leaving 16 bases between them. The CDR3: CASSRGQIRDEQYF. The DNA for the CDR3 is TGTGCCAGCAGCCGTGGACAGATACGGGACGAGCAGTACTTC. Using reference TRBV7-6 and TRBJ2-7 for the parts outside the CDR3, the full variable domain is GAGVSQSPRYKVTKRGQDVALRCDPISGHVSLYWYRQALGQGPEFLTYFNYEAQQDKSGLPNDRFSAERPEGSISTLTIQRTEQRDSAMYRCASSRGQIRDEQYFGPGTRLTVT.

In this sample, this clonotype turned up many times. The gene calls are TRBV24-1 and TRBJ2-2; 8 nucleotides align to TRBD2. Trimming cost V 5 bases and J 10 bases; bases outside gene matches: 11. The germline V gene encodes CDR1 KGHDR and CDR2 SFDVKD. The CDR3 runs to 15 residues. The CDR3 nucleotides are TGTGCCACCAGTGCCTCGGGAGGGCCCTCGGTGGAGCTGTTTTTT. Translating it yields CATSASGGPSVELFF.

This clonotype was recorded a few times. This rearrangement joins TRBV15 to TRBJ2-5; D is unresolved. CDR1 and CDR2 (germline): LNHNV, YYDKDF (reference sequence). This CDR3 spans 11 amino acids. V gave up 2 bases and J gave up 5 bases, with 3 bases separating them. The CDR3 reads CATSRTETQYF. In DNA form, the CDR3 reads TGTGCCACCAGCAGAACGGAGACCCAGTACTTC. The full variable domain, rest sourced from reference TRBV15 and TRBJ2-5, is DAMVIQNPRYQVTQFGKPVTLSCSQTLNHNVMYWYQQKSSQAPKLLFHYYDKDFNNEADTPDNFQSRRPNTSFCFLDIRSPGLGDTAMYLCATSRTETQYFGPGTRLLVL.

This CDR3 reads CASSLVRGTEAFF. The DNA for the CDR3 is TGTGCCAGCAGCTTAGTTCGGGGCACTGAAGCTTTCTTT. The chain carries TRBV7-8 and TRBJ1-1, with D uncertain. Germline lookup yields CDR1 SGHVS and CDR2 FQNEAQ. V lost 1 base to trimming and J lost 4 bases, with 7 bases between them. The CDR3 extends over 13 amino acids.

This clonotype showed up many times. This chain uses TRBV3-1 with TRBJ2-1; 9 nucleotides line up with TRBD1. V lost 7 bases and J lost 5; bases outside the gene matches: 12. Germline assignment: CDR1 LGHDT and CDR2 YNNKEL (reference sequence). This CDR3 is built from 16 residues. The DNA of the CDR3 is TGTGCCAGCACCCCAACCTCAGGACAGGGGAACAATGAGCAGTTCTTC. Protein product: CASTPTSGQGNNEQFF.

The chain joins TRBV7-2 to TRBJ2-3, with D unresolved. The CDR3 sequence is 15 residues long. In germline, CDR1 is SGHTA, CDR2 FQGNSA. V lost 1 base to trimming and J lost 1 base, with 9 bases between them. The CDR3 sequence is CASSLGTPRTDTQYF. The CDR3 DNA follows: TGTGCCAGCAGCTTAGGGACGCCTCGCACAGATACGCAGTATTTT.

This clonotype was observed once. V is TRBV7-2 and J is TRBJ1-4; D gene ambiguous. From germline, CDR1 is SGHTA and CDR2 FQGNSA. The CDR3 totals 15 residues. The ends were cut back, 2 bases at V and 7 bases at J, with 14 bases in the middle. The CDR3 loop reads CASSLFEGLGEKLFF. In nucleotides, the CDR3 is TGTGCCAGCAGCTTATTTGAGGGTTTGGGTGAAAAACTGTTTTTT.

The sample holds many counts of this clonotype. The chain has TRBV6-5 and TRBJ1-2, with D possibly TRBD1 on 6 matching bases. Trimming removed 5 bases at V and 7 bases at J, with 11 bases between. Germline V gives CDR1 MNHEY, CDR2 SVGAGI. The CDR3 length is 12 residues. CDR3 in DNA: TGTGCCAGCAGTCCGGGGGGCAGTGGCTACACCTTC. Amino acid sequence: CASSPGGSGYTF.

Note on this clonotype: This clone may be a read error of a much larger clone one base away. This chain joins TRBV7-9 and TRBJ2-1, with D uncertain. The germline V gene encodes CDR1 SEHNR and CDR2 FQNEAQ (reference sequence). The CDR3 is 18 amino acids. Trimming shortened V by 5 bases and J by 0 bases, and 20 bases separated the two germline ends. CDR3 DNA sequence: TGTGCCAGCAGCCCCGCTTACTTTCCCATTAGCTCCTACAATGAGCAGTTCTTC. This encodes CASSPAYFPISSYNEQFF.

Worth noting for this clonotype: The conserved phenylalanine or tryptophan is not found at the CDR3 terminus, so this likely reflects a read error. Because the CDR3's place on the DNA is in doubt, the DNA is left out and the CDR3 is given as listed by TCRdb. V usage is TRBV6-6 and J usage is TRBJ2-6. From germline, CDR1 is MNHNY and CDR2 SVGAGI (reference sequence). The length of the CDR3 is 9 amino acids, counting both ends. CDR3 amino acids: CASSYSPTS.

V usage is TRBV2 and J usage is TRBJ2-3; D remains ambiguous. Trimming shortened V by 4 bases and J by 2 bases, and 7 bases separated the two germline ends. Germline V gives CDR1 SNHLY, CDR2 FYNNEI. The CDR3 extends over 13 amino acids. The CDR3 DNA sequence: TGTGCCAGCAGTGTTACGGACACAGATACGCAGTATTTT. Translated: CASSVTDTDTQYF.

This clonotype was detected many times. The V and J genes are TRBV4-1 and TRBJ2-5; the D is unclear. V was clipped by 0 bases and J by 3 bases, with 8 bases between them. CDR3 length equals 14 residues. Germline V CDR1 and CDR2: MGHRA, YSYEKL. The DNA for the CDR3 is TGCGCCAGCAGCCAAGAAGGATGGAAAGAGACCCAGTACTTC. It translates to CASSQEGWKETQYF.

The gene calls are TRBV5-1 and TRBJ2-1, with D possibly being TRBD1 (6 bases). The CDR3 contains 12 residues. Germline assignment: CDR1 SGHRS and CDR2 YFSETQ. The V end lost 6 bases, the J end lost 4 bases, and 8 bases lay between the germline ends. The CDR3 region has the DNA TGCGCCAGCAAACAGGGATACAATGAGCAGTTCTTC. Its protein is CASKQGYNEQFF.

The chain links TRBV5-1 to TRBJ2-7; D is perhaps TRBD1 (6 bases). V was pared by 0 bases and J by 6 bases, with 10 bases between. There are 13 residues in the CDR3. Germline loops: CDR1 SGHRS, CDR2 YFSETQ. CDR3 DNA sequence: TGCGCCAGCAGCTTGGGACAGGCGCCCGAGCAGTACTTC. It codes for CASSLGQAPEQYF.